Listed below are T cell receptor beta chains from one sample, sequenced in a study of read filtering for tumor transcriptome and immune sequencing. In TCRdb, the reads were re-called with MiXCR into one record per CDR3 protein. This table holds some 48,000 distinct CDR3 sequences, roughly a fifth found once. Sequencing used a population of CD138-negative cells sorted from bone marrow. These TCRs come from a donor at least 40 years old with multiple myeloma. The CDR3 runs from the conserved cysteine through the conserved F or W. The D gene is left open where the match is weak. The size entry is marked missing in some rows and otherwise reads once, few, many or a size class.

D: TRBD2; J: TRBJ2-1; size: many; V: TRBV10-3; DNA: TGTGCCACCTTAGCGGGAGGGCCCGATGAGCAGTTCTTC; CDR3: CATLAGGPDEQFF
D: NA; J: TRBJ2-3; size: NA; V: TRBV7-3; DNA: TGTGCCAGCAGCTCCTCAGGGTCAGATACGCAGTATTTT; CDR3: CASSSSGSDTQYF
D: NA; J: TRBJ1-6; size: many; V: TRBV4-3; DNA: TGCGCCAGCAGCGCGGTCAGGAAAGATTCACCCCTCCACTTT; CDR3: CASSAVRKDSPLHF
D: NA; J: TRBJ2-3; size: many; V: TRBV5-1; DNA: TGCGCCAGCAGCCTGCGGGACCTCACAGATACGCAGTATTTT; CDR3: CASSLRDLTDTQYF
D: TRBD2; J: TRBJ2-2; size: many; V: TRBV5-1; DNA: TGCGCCAGCAGCTTGGATCTAGCGGGAGGCACCGGGGAGCTGTTTTTT; CDR3: CASSLDLAGGTGELFF
D: NA; J: TRBJ2-3; size: many; V: TRBV6-6; DNA: TGTGCCAGCAGTTACTCGGGAGATACGCAGTATTTT; CDR3: CASSYSGDTQYF
D: NA; J: TRBJ1-3; size: few; V: TRBV7-9; DNA: TGTGCCGGCAGCTTCCCAGGCTTTGGGAACACCATATATTTT; CDR3: CAGSFPGFGNTIYF
D: NA; J: TRBJ2-1; size: many; V: TRBV20-1; DNA: TGCAGTGCGCCGAGGGAGGCCCTCCCCTCCTACAATGAGCAGTTCTTC; CDR3: CSAPREALPSYNEQFF
D: TRBD1; J: TRBJ2-6; size: few; V: TRBV28; DNA: TGTGCCAGCAGTTCTCAAACAGGGGGTAGCTCTGGGGCCAACGTCCTGACTTTC; CDR3: CASSSQTGGSSGANVLTF
D: NA; J: TRBJ2-1; size: many; V: TRBV7-8; DNA: TGTGCCAGCAGTAGCAGGGACCACCTCGGGCAGTTCTTC; CDR3: CASSSRDHLGQFF
D: NA; J: TRBJ2-3; size: NA; V: TRBV7-9; DNA: TGTGCCACCAGCTCCCACATCGCTAGGACAGATCCGCAGTATTTT; CDR3: CATSSHIARTDPQYF
D: NA; J: TRBJ1-4; size: many; V: TRBV7-2; DNA: TGTGCCAGCAGCGCCGACGGGAGATGGGCAACTAATGAAAAACTGTTTTTT; CDR3: CASSADGRWATNEKLFF
D: NA; J: TRBJ2-5; size: many; V: TRBV7-7; DNA: TGTGCTAGCAGCTTAGCGGAGGGGACCCAGTACTTC; CDR3: CASSLAEGTQYF
D: TRBD2; J: TRBJ2-3; size: many; V: TRBV27; DNA: TGTGCCAGCAAAGCGGGAGGAGCGGGAGATACGCAGTATTTT; CDR3: CASKAGGAGDTQYF
D: NA; J: TRBJ1-1; size: many; V: TRBV28; DNA: TGTGCCAGCAGCACTAACACTGAAGCTTTCTTT; CDR3: CASSTNTEAFF
D: NA; J: TRBJ1-4; size: many; V: TRBV7-6; DNA: TGTGCCAGCAGCTTATTCTCCGGGACTCTTGAAAAACTGTTTTTT; CDR3: CASSLFSGTLEKLFF
D: NA; J: TRBJ2-5; size: many; V: TRBV29-1; DNA: TGCAGCCCTGGGACTGCTCAAGAGACCCAGTACTTC; CDR3: CSPGTAQETQYF
D: TRBD1; J: TRBJ2-1; size: many; V: TRBV19; DNA: TGTGCCAGTAGTCGTGAGGGGGCCGCTCTGTACAATGAGCAGTTCTTC; CDR3: CASSREGAALYNEQFF
D: NA; J: TRBJ2-6; size: many; V: TRBV6-2/TRBV6-3; DNA: TGTGCCAGCAGTTACGGTGGCTCTGGGGCCAACGTCCTGACTTTC; CDR3: CASSYGGSGANVLTF
D: NA; J: TRBJ1-2; size: many; V: TRBV20-1; DNA: TGCAGTGCTAGTCAGGGCAACTATGGCTACACCTTC; CDR3: CSASQGNYGYTF
D: NA; J: TRBJ2-3; size: few; V: TRBV3-1; DNA: TGTGCCAGCAGGGCCTTACTAACAACAGATACGCAGTATTTT; CDR3: CASRALLTTDTQYF
D: TRBD2; J: TRBJ2-1; size: many; V: TRBV20-1; DNA: TGCAGTACCTTAGCGGGAGTTTATGAGCAGTTCTTC; CDR3: CSTLAGVYEQFF
D: NA; J: TRBJ2-3; size: many; V: TRBV6-5; DNA: TGTGCCAGCAGGTCCTTTGGCGGGCTCGATACGCAGTATTTT; CDR3: CASRSFGGLDTQYF
D: TRBD1; J: TRBJ2-3; size: many; V: TRBV19; DNA: TGTGCCAGTAGTACTCAGGGGGGCACAGATACGCAGTATTTT; CDR3: CASSTQGGTDTQYF
D: NA; J: TRBJ2-5; size: many; V: TRBV7-2; DNA: TGTGCCAGCATCCAGGGGGGACGGAAGGGGAACCAAGAGACCCAGTACTTC; CDR3: CASIQGGRKGNQETQYF
D: NA; J: TRBJ1-4; size: many; V: TRBV15; DNA: TGTGCCACCAGCGTACCTCGGGACTTTGGTAGGAAACTGTTTTTT; CDR3: CATSVPRDFGRKLFF
D: TRBD1; J: TRBJ1-1; size: many; V: TRBV2; DNA: TGTGCCAGCAGTCACGACAGGGACGAAGCTTTCTTT; CDR3: CASSHDRDEAFF
D: TRBD2; J: TRBJ2-1; size: many; V: TRBV20-1; DNA: TGCAGTGCTAGGTATCCGGGAGGGCTGGTTGAGCAGTTCTTC; CDR3: CSARYPGGLVEQFF
D: NA; J: TRBJ1-4; size: many; V: TRBV7-2; DNA: TGTGCCAGCAGCGAGGGAAATCGTAATGAAAAACTGTTTTTT; CDR3: CASSEGNRNEKLFF
D: TRBD2; J: TRBJ2-3; size: many; V: TRBV3-1; DNA: TGTGCCAGCAGCCAAGTGCACAGCGGGAGTGATACGCAGTATTTT; CDR3: CASSQVHSGSDTQYF
D: TRBD1; J: TRBJ1-5; size: NA; V: TRBV5-1; DNA: TGCGCCAGCAGCGAACAGGGGGGAGAAAGGGAGCCCCAGCATTTT; CDR3: CASSEQGGEREPQHF
D: TRBD1; J: TRBJ1-1; size: many; V: TRBV27; DNA: TGTGCCAGCAGTGCCCGGACAGGGCTCATCGTGAACACTGAAGCTTTCTTT; CDR3: CASSARTGLIVNTEAFF
D: NA; J: TRBJ2-1; size: NA; V: TRBV18; DNA: TGTGCCAGCTCGCCACCGTCGGGATTTTCTAGCTACAGTGAGCAGTTCTTC; CDR3: CASSPPSGFSSYSEQFF
D: TRBD2; J: TRBJ2-7; size: many; V: TRBV10-3; DNA: TGTGCCGCAGGACTAGCGGCCAACCACGAGCAGTACTTC; CDR3: CAAGLAANHEQYF
D: TRBD1; J: TRBJ1-1; size: many; V: TRBV7-9; DNA: TGTGCCAGCAGCTTCGGACAGGGGAACACTGAAGCTTTCTTT; CDR3: CASSFGQGNTEAFF
D: NA; J: TRBJ1-6; size: many; V: TRBV7-9; DNA: TGTGCCAGCAGCTTAACGGACCTTAATTCACCCCTCCACTTT; CDR3: CASSLTDLNSPLHF
D: NA; J: TRBJ2-5; size: many; V: TRBV7-6; DNA: TGTGCCAGCAGCCCCGGGACAAAGGGAGAGACCCAGTACTTC; CDR3: CASSPGTKGETQYF
D: TRBD2; J: TRBJ2-1; size: many; V: TRBV20-1; DNA: TGCAGTGCCCCTAGGGAACTAGCGAGCTACAATGAGCAGTTCTTC; CDR3: CSAPRELASYNEQFF
D: NA; J: TRBJ2-1; size: many; V: TRBV7-9; DNA: TGTGCCAGCAGCTTACCAGGAGGCAATGAGCAGTTCTTC; CDR3: CASSLPGGNEQFF
D: NA; J: TRBJ2-7; size: NA; V: TRBV6-4; DNA: TGTGCCAGCAGTGAGGGAGGCTACGAGCAGTACTTC; CDR3: CASSEGGYEQYF
D: NA; J: TRBJ2-1; size: many; V: TRBV19; DNA: TGTGCCAGTAGTACCCTCGGACTCGCCGACAATGAGCAGTTCTTC; CDR3: CASSTLGLADNEQFF
D: NA; J: TRBJ2-7; size: many; V: TRBV29-1; DNA: TGCAGCGTGACGGATGGGAGAGCCGAATACGAGCAGTACTTC; CDR3: CSVTDGRAEYEQYF
D: NA; J: TRBJ2-7; size: many; V: TRBV5-6; DNA: TGTGCCAGCAGCTTGGCCTCGGTTGTCTACGAGCAGTACTTC; CDR3: CASSLASVVYEQYF
D: NA; J: TRBJ2-6; size: many; V: TRBV12-3/TRBV12-4; DNA: TGTGCCAGCAGTCTTAACTCTGGGGCCAACGTCCTGACTTTC; CDR3: CASSLNSGANVLTF
D: TRBD1; J: TRBJ2-7; size: medium-sized; V: TRBV29-1; DNA: TGCAGCGTGAGGGGACAGTATTCCTCCTACGAGCAGTACTTC; CDR3: CSVRGQYSSYEQYF
D: TRBD2; J: TRBJ2-5; size: many; V: TRBV24-1; DNA: TGTGCCACCTCGGGAGGGCCGGGCCAAGAGACCCAGTACTTC; CDR3: CATSGGPGQETQYF
D: TRBD2; J: TRBJ2-3; size: few; V: TRBV7-2; DNA: TGTGCCAGCAGCTACCTAGCGGGCAGCACAGATACGCAGTGTTTT; CDR3: CASSYLAGSTDTQCF
D: NA; J: TRBJ2-5; size: many; V: TRBV7-9; DNA: TGTGCCAGCAGTTTCGACGGTAACAAACAAGAGACCCAGTACTTC; CDR3: CASSFDGNKQETQYF